The next 22 T cell receptor beta chains were all read from a single sample in a study of T cells after yellow fever vaccination. A single record per CDR3 protein comes from TCRdb applying MiXCR to the 5' RACE reads. The table lists some 160,000 distinct CDR3 sequences, almost 7% of them singletons. Sample: CD4+ T cells sorted from PBMCs, taken 5 days after the first yellow fever vaccination. The receptors were sampled from a man aged 18 to 29 who received the YFV17D yellow fever vaccine.

This clonotype has ten or more counts. The chain has TRBV20-1 and TRBJ2-5; D ambiguous. The germline CDR1 and CDR2 sequences are DFQATT and SNEGSKA (reference sequence). Trimming took off 2 bases at V and 8 bases at J, with 12 bases between the two ends. The CDR3 is 12 residues long. CDR3 sequence (DNA): TGCAGTGCTAGAAGGCTGGATTCTACCCAGTACTTC. Translating gives CSARRLDSTQYF.

The J gene is TRBJ2-5, the V gene TRBV5-1; 8 nucleotides agree with TRBD1. Germline trimming cut 3 bases from V and 1 base from J; bases unmatched to any gene: 5. Germline CDR1 and CDR2: SGHRS and YFSETQ. The CDR3 has 15 residues. CDR3 sequence reads: CASSSLGQAQETQYF. The CDR3, as DNA: TGCGCCAGCAGCTCGTTGGGACAGGCCCAAGAGACCCAGTACTTC. Full variable domain (remainder filled in from reference TRBV5-1 and TRBJ2-5): KAGVTQTPRYLIKTRGQQVTLSCSPISGHRSVSWYQQTPGQGLQFLFEYFSETQRNKGNFPGRFSGRQFSNSRSEMNVSTLELGDSALYLCASSSLGQAQETQYFGPGTRLLVL.

This clonotype was observed a handful of times. The V call is TRBV4-2, the J call TRBJ1-3, with TRBD1 matching over 8 bases. Germline V gene data show CDR1 as LGHNA and CDR2 as YNFKEQ. The junction had 5 bases not matched to a gene; V was cut back by 4 bases and J by 0 bases. CDR3 length equals 16 residues. The CDR3 bases are TGTGCCAGCAGCCGCGGACAGGGAGACTCTGGAAACACCATATATTTT. The encoded protein is CASSRGQGDSGNTIYF.

This clonotype showed up many times. V and J are TRBV7-9 and TRBJ2-5; D possibly matches TRBD1 or TRBD2 (6 bases each). The CDR3 contains 14 residues. The V gene lost 5 bases and the J gene lost 6 bases, with 16 bases spanning the gap. Germline assignment: CDR1 SEHNR and CDR2 FQNEAQ (reference sequence). This CDR3 reads CASSPTGAGKTQYF. The CDR3 region has the DNA TGTGCCAGCAGCCCCACGGGGGCGGGGAAGACCCAGTACTTC.

The V call is TRBV7-9, the J call TRBJ1-1, with D perhaps matching TRBD1 (6 bases). The CDR3 loop spans 17 amino acids. The V end lost 2 bases, the J end lost 1 base, and 17 bases lay between the germline ends. Germline V gene data show CDR1 as SEHNR and CDR2 as FQNEAQ (reference sequence). CDR3 nucleotides: TGTGCCAGCAGCTTAAGGGGGGGCGCAGGAAAGAACACTGAAGCTTTCTTT. Its translation is CASSLRGGAGKNTEAFF.

This clonotype showed up many times. The chain is built from TRBV6-5 and TRBJ1-6, with a weak D call TRBD1 (5 bases). Germline V CDR1 and CDR2: MNHEY, SVGAGI. The ends were cut back, 0 bases at V and 10 bases at J, with 16 bases in the middle. The CDR3 totals 16 residues. CDR3 sequence reads: CASSYSGGGFGSPLHF. In DNA form, the CDR3 reads TGTGCCAGCAGTTACTCAGGCGGGGGATTCGGATCACCCCTCCACTTT.

This chain uses TRBV15 with TRBJ1-1; 7 nucleotides line up with TRBD1. Looked up from germline, CDR1 is LNHNV and CDR2 is YYDKDF (reference sequence). The J segment lost 11 bases and the V segment lost 1 base, leaving 7 bases of the junction unmatched. The CDR3 covers 13 residues. This CDR3 reads CATSRVPQGLAFF. The CDR3 DNA sequence: TGTGCCACCAGCAGAGTACCACAGGGGTTGGCTTTCTTT.

This clonotype was detected ten times or more. This chain links TRBV7-2 with TRBJ2-1; possible D gene TRBD2, 5 bases. This CDR3 is built from 13 residues. V shed 5 bases and J shed 0 bases, with 5 bases lying between them. CDR1 and CDR2 from the germline V gene are SGHTA and FQGNSA. CDR3 nucleotides: TGTGCCAGCAGCGGGAGCTCCTACAATGAGCAGTTCTTC. Its translation: CASSGSSYNEQFF.

Written as DNA, the CDR3 is TGCGCCAGCTGCCAGGACAGCATGAACACTGAAGCTTTCTTT. Protein: CASCQDSMNTEAFF. J is TRBJ1-1 and V is TRBV5-1; a weak D match, TRBD1 (6 bases). V lost 7 bases and J 0 bases, leaving 13 bases between the germline ends. CDR3 length equals 14 residues. Germline V lookup: CDR1 SGHRS, CDR2 YFSETQ.

This clonotype was picked up many times. The chain employs TRBV7-9 and TRBJ1-4; 10 bases fit TRBD1. The junction had 12 bases not matched to a gene; V was cut back by 5 bases and J by 12 bases. In germline, CDR1 is SEHNR, CDR2 FQNEAQ (reference sequence). This CDR3 spans 15 amino acids. CDR3 nucleotide sequence: TGTGCCAGCAGCCCGCCCCCGGGACAGGGGAAGGAACTGTTTTTT. It translates to CASSPPPGQGKELFF.

The chain has TRBV15 and TRBJ1-5; TRBD1 is a possible D gene (5 bases). Trimming stripped 3 bases from V and 5 bases from J, with 14 bases between. CDR3 length: 15 residues. Germline V gene lookup returns CDR1 LNHNV and CDR2 YYDKDF (reference sequence). This CDR3 is CATSRNLDTYQPQHF. The CDR3 bases are TGTGCCACCAGCAGGAACCTGGACACCTATCAGCCCCAGCATTTT.

This clonotype has only a few counts. V and J are TRBV20-1 and TRBJ2-3; the D gene is possibly TRBD1 (6 bases). Germline lookup yields CDR1 DFQATT and CDR2 SNEGSKA (reference sequence). The CDR3 sequence is 13 residues long. The ends were cut back, 5 bases at V and 4 bases at J, with 13 bases in the middle. The CDR3 loop is CSALTGGADTQYF. The CDR3 DNA is TGCAGTGCTCTGACAGGTGGGGCAGATACGCAGTATTTT.

This clonotype was recorded at least ten times. The V call is TRBV12-3 or TRBV12-4, the J call TRBJ2-5; TRBD2 is a possible D gene (5 bases). The V and J ends lost 2 bases and 5 bases respectively, with 12 bases between them. The CDR3 has 14 residues. Here the CDR3 DNA reads TGTGCCAGCAGTTTAATGGGCGGGCCGGAGACCCAGTACTTC. Translating it yields CASSLMGGPETQYF.

The chain employs TRBV19 and TRBJ1-2; TRBD1 matches 10 bases. The germline CDR1 and CDR2 sequences are LNHDA and SQIVND (reference sequence). This CDR3 comprises 15 residues. V lost 4 bases, J lost 4 bases, and 6 bases stayed unmatched. CDR3 sequence reads: CASSTQRDRGYGYTF. CDR3 sequence (DNA): TGTGCCAGTAGTACGCAGCGGGACAGGGGCTATGGCTACACCTTC.

This chain joins TRBV4-1 and TRBJ1-5; TRBD1 might be the D (5 bases). This CDR3 is built from 14 residues. The V end lost 1 base, the J end lost 3 bases, and 7 bases lay between the germline ends. CDR1 is MGHRA, CDR2 YSYEKL, per germline. CDR3 residues: CASSQGQNNQPQHF. For the CDR3, the DNA is TGCGCCAGCAGCCAAGGACAGAACAATCAGCCCCAGCATTTT.

There are many counts of this clonotype. The V and J genes are TRBV27 and TRBJ1-1; D possibly corresponds to TRBD1 (5 bases). The V gene's germline CDR1 is MNHEY and CDR2 SMNVEV (reference sequence). V lost 3 bases, J lost 0 bases, and 11 bases lay in between. The CDR3 totals 15 residues. CDR3 residues: CASSFWGGLNTEAFF. CDR3 DNA sequence: TGTGCCAGCAGTTTCTGGGGCGGCCTGAACACTGAAGCTTTCTTT.

This clonotype was observed many times. The chain is built from TRBV20-1 and TRBJ1-2, with a weak D call TRBD1 (6 bases). Germline CDR1 DFQATT, CDR2 SNEGSKA (reference sequence). Trimming removed 5 bases at V and 7 bases at J, with 23 bases between. This CDR3 contains 15 residues. Written as DNA, the CDR3 is TGCAGTGCTCCCCAGGGAGGGGGAGGTCAGGGTGGCTACACCTTC. Protein: CSAPQGGGGQGGYTF.

V and J are TRBV12-3 or TRBV12-4 and TRBJ2-3; tentative D call: TRBD1 (6 bases). This CDR3 contains 14 residues. The V end was cut by 0 bases, the J end by 9 bases, with 13 bases between. This CDR3 reads CASSLASRTATQYF. CDR3 DNA: TGTGCCAGCAGTTTAGCGTCGAGGACAGCAACGCAGTATTTT.

This chain uses TRBV29-1 with TRBJ2-7; D is undetermined. CDR1 is SQVTM and CDR2 is ANQGSEA in the germline V gene. Trimming left V 5 bases short and J 4 bases short, with 9 bases between. This CDR3 comprises 11 residues. CDR3: CSVSQEYEQYV. DNA of the CDR3: TGCAGCGTTAGCCAGGAATACGAGCAGTACGTC.

This clonotype was counted many times. V usage is TRBV7-2 and J usage is TRBJ2-5; 7 bases fit TRBD1. The CDR3 runs 15 residues. V lost 2 bases, J lost 5 bases, and 8 bases stayed unmatched. CDR1 SGHTA and CDR2 FQGNSA come from the germline V gene. The CDR3 loop reads CASSLSDRVGETQYF. The CDR3 DNA follows: TGTGCCAGCAGCTTATCCGACAGGGTGGGCGAGACCCAGTACTTC.

This clonotype was seen ten or more times. This CDR3 reads CASSQEPRAAGRELFF. The CDR3 nucleotides read TGCGCCAGCAGCCAAGAACCCAGGGCCGCGGGTAGGGAGCTGTTTTTT. The V gene is TRBV4-1, the J gene TRBJ2-2; D assignment may be TRBD1 or TRBD2 (5 bases each). V lost 0 bases and J 9 bases, leaving 17 bases between the germline ends. Germline V gene lookup returns CDR1 MGHRA and CDR2 YSYEKL. The CDR3 contains 16 residues.

The table lists this clonotype with many counts. The V and J genes are TRBV11-3 and TRBJ2-1, with a tentative D call TRBD2 (6 bases). This CDR3 contains 15 residues. Germline V gene data show CDR1 as SGHNT and CDR2 as YENEEA. Trimming cost V 4 bases and J 4 bases, with 14 bases left between them. The CDR3 coding sequence is TGTGCCAGCAGCTCCGTCCCCGGGGGATACAATGAGCAGTTCTTC. Its translation: CASSSVPGGYNEQFF.